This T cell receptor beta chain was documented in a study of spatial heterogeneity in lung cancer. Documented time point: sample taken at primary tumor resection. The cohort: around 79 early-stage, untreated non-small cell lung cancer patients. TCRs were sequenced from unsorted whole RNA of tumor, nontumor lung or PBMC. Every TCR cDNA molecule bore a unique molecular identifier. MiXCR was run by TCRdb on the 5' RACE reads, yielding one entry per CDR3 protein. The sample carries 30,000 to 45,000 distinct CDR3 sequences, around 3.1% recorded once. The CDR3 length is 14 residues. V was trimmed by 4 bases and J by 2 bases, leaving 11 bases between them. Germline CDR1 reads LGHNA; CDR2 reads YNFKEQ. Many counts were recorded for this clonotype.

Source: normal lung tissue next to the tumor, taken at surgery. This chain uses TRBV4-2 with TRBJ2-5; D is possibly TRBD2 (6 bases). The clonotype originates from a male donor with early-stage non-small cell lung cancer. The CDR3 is CASSRSGLQETQYF. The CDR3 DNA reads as TGTGCCAGCAGCCGGTCAGGACTACAAGAGACCCAGTACTTC.